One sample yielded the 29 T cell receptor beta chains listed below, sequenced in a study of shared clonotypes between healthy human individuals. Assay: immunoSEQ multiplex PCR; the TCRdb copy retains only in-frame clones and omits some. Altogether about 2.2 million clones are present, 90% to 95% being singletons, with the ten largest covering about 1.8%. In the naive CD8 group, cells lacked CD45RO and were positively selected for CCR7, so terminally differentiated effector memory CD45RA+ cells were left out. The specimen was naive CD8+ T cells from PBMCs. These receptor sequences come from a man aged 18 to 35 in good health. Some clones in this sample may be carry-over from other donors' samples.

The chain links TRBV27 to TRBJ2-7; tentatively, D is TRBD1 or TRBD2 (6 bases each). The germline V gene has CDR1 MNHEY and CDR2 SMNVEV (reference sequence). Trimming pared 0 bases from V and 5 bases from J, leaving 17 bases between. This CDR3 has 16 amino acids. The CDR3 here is CASSLSGGGGGDEQYF. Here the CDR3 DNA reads TGTGCCAGCAGTTTATCCGGCGGCGGAGGGGGTGACGAGCAGTACTTC.

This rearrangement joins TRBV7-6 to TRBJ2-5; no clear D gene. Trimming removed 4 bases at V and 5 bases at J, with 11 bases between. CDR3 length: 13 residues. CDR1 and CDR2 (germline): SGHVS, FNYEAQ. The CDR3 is CASSSNYWETQYF. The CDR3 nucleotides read TGTGCCAGCAGCTCGAACTATTGGGAGACCCAGTACTTC.

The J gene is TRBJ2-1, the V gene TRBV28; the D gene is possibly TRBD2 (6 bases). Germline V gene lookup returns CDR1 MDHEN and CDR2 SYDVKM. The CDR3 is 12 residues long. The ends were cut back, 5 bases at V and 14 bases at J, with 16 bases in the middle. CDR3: CASSPGGAGEFF. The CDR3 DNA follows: TGTGCCAGCAGTCCCGGGGGAGCCGGGGAGTTCTTC.

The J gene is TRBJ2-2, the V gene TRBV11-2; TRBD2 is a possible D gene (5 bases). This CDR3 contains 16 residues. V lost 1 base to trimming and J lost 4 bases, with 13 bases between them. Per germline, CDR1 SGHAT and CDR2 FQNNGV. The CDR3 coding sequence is TGTGCCAGCAGCTTAGGGGTTACTAGATTCACCGGGGAGCTGTTTTTT. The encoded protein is CASSLGVTRFTGELFF.

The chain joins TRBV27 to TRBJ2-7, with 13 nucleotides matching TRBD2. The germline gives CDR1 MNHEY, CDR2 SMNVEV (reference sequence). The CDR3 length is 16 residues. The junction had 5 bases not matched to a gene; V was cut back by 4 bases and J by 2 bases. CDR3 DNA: TGTGCCAGCAGTTCGCCGGGACTAGCGGGAACCTACGAGCAGTACTTC. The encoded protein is CASSSPGLAGTYEQYF.

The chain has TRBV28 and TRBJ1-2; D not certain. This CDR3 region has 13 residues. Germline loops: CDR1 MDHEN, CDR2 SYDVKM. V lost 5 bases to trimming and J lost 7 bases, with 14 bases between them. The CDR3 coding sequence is TGTGCCAGCAGTCCCGAGGCGGGCTTTGGCTACACCTTC. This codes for CASSPEAGFGYTF.

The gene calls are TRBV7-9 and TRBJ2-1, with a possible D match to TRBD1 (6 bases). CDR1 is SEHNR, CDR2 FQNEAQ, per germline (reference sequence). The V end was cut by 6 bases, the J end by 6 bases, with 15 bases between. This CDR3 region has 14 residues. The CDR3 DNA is TGTGCCAGCAGAACAGGGCAACACCTCAATGAGCAGTTCTTC. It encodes CASRTGQHLNEQFF.

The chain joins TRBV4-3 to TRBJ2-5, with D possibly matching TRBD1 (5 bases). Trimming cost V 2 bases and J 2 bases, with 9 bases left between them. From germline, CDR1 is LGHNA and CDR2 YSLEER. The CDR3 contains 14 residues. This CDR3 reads CASSQIPGQETQYF. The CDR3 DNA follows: TGCGCCAGCAGCCAAATCCCAGGGCAAGAGACCCAGTACTTC.

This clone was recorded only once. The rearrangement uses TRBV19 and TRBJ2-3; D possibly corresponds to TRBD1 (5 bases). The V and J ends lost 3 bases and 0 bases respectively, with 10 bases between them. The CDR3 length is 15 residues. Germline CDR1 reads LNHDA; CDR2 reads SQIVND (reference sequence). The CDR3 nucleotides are TGTGCCAGTAGTATGGGGCAGGACAGCACAGATACGCAGTATTTT. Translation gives CASSMGQDSTDTQYF.

CDR3 region: CASSPRGGVEGETQYF. CDR3 coding DNA: TGTGCCAGCAGCCCCCGGGGAGGGGTCGAGGGGGAGACCCAGTACTTC. The chain recombines TRBV14 with TRBJ2-5; 7 bases align to TRBD2. The V gene end was trimmed by 4 bases and the J gene end by 5 bases; junction bases not matched to a gene: 13. The germline V gene has CDR1 SGHDN and CDR2 FVKESK. This CDR3 has 16 amino acids.

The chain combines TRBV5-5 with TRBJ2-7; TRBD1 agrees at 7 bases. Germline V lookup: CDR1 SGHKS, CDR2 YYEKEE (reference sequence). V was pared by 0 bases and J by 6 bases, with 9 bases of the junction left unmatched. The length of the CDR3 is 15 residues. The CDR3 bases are TGTGCCAGCAGCTTGGCTGCAGGCCAGGGGGTCGAGCAGTACTTC. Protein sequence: CASSLAAGQGVEQYF. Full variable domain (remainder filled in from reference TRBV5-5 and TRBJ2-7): DAGVTQSPTHLIKTRGQQVTLRCSPISGHKSVSWYQQVLGQGPQFIFQYYEKEERGRGNFPDRFSARQFPNYSSELNVNALLLGDSALYLCASSLAAGQGVEQYFGPGTRLTVT.

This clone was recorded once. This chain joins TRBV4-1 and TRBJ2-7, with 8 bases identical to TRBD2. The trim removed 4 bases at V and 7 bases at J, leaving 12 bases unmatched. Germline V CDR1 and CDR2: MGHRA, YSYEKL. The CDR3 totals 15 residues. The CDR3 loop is CASSPTGLGVGEQYF. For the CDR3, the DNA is TGCGCCAGCAGCCCGACGGGACTAGGGGTAGGGGAGCAGTACTTC.

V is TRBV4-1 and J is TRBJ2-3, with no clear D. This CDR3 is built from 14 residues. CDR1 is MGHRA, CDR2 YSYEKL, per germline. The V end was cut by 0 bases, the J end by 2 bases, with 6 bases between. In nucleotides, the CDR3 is TGCGCCAGCAGCCAAGATATTACCACAGATACGCAGTATTTT. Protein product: CASSQDITTDTQYF.

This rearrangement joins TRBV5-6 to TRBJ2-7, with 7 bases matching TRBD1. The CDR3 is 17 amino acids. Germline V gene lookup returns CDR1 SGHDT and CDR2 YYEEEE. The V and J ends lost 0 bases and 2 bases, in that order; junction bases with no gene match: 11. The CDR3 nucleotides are TGTGCCAGCAGCTTGGTAGGGGGCGGCAGGGAAGCCTACGAGCAGTACTTC. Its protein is CASSLVGGGREAYEQYF. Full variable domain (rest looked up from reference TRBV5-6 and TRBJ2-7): DAGVTQSPTHLIKTRGQQVTLRCSPKSGHDTVSWYQQALGQGPQFIFQYYEEEERQRGNFPDRFSGHQFPNYSSELNVNALLLGDSALYLCASSLVGGGREAYEQYFGPGTRLTVT.

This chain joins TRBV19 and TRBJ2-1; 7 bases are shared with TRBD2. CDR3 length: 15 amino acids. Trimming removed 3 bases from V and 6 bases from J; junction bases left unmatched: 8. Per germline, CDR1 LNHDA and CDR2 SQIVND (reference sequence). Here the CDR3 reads CASSIPREGRNEQFF. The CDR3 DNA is TGTGCCAGTAGTATTCCGAGGGAGGGCCGCAATGAGCAGTTCTTC.

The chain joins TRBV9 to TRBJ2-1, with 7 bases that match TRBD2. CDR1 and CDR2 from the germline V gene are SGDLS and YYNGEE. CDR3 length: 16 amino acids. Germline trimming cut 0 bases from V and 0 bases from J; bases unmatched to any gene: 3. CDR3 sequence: CASSVGSGISYNEQFF. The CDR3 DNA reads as TGTGCCAGCAGCGTAGGCAGCGGGATCTCCTACAATGAGCAGTTCTTC.

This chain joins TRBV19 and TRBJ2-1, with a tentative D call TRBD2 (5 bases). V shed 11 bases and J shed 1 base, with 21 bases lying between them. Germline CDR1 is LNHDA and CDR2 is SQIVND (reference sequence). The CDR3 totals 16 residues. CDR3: CAASLRGSYSYNEQFF. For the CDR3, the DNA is TGTGCCGCTTCCCTTCGGGGTTCCTATTCCTACAATGAGCAGTTCTTC. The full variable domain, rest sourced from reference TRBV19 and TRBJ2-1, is DGGITQSPKYLFRKEGQNVTLSCEQNLNHDAMYWYRQDPGQGLRLIYYSQIVNDFQKGDIAEGYSVSREKKESFPLTVTSAQKNPTAFYLCAASLRGSYSYNEQFFGPGTRLTVL.

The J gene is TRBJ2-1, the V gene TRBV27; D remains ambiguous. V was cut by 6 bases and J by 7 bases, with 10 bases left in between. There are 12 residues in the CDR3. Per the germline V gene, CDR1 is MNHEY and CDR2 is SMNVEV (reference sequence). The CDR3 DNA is TGTGCCAGCAGCATTGGCGGAAATGAGCAGTTCTTC. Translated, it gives CASSIGGNEQFF.

The CDR3 region has the DNA TGTGCCAGCAGGGAGGGCGGGGGGAACACTGAAGCTTTCTTT. Its translation: CASREGGGNTEAFF. The gene calls are TRBV6-4 and TRBJ1-1; weak D call: TRBD1 (5 bases). V lost 6 bases, J lost 1 base, and 12 bases lay in between. Germline CDR1 is MRHNA and CDR2 is SNTAGT. The CDR3 is made up of 14 amino acids.

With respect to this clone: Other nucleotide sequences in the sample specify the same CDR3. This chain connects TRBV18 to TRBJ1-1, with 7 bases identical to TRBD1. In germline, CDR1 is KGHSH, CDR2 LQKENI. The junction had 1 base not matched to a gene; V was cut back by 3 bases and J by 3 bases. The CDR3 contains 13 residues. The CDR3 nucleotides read TGTGCCAGCTCACCCGACAGGGACACTGAAGCTTTCTTT. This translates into CASSPDRDTEAFF.

The CDR3 DNA sequence: TGTGCCAGCAGTTTAACAGGTGCAAGCTCCTACAATGAGCAGTTCTTC. Translated: CASSLTGASSYNEQFF. The chain joins TRBV28 to TRBJ2-1, with a weak D call TRBD1 (5 bases). V lost 2 bases to trimming and J lost 0 bases, with 11 bases between them. Looked up from germline, CDR1 is MDHEN and CDR2 is SYDVKM. The CDR3 spans 16 residues.

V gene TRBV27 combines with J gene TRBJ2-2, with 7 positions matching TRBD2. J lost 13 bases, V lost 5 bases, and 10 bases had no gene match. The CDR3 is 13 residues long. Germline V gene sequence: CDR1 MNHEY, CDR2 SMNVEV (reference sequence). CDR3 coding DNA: TGTGCCAGCAGTCCACCCGGGGGGTCGGGGCTGTTTTTT. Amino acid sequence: CASSPPGGSGLFF.

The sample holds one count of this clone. Here the CDR3 reads CASRKGTGATYEQYF. The CDR3 DNA sequence: TGTGCCAGCAGAAAAGGGACAGGGGCGACCTACGAGCAGTACTTC. This chain uses TRBV27 with TRBJ2-7, with 10 bases matching TRBD1. Losses at the gene ends were 6 bases for V and 2 bases for J; bases not matched to a gene: 7. The CDR3 is 15 amino acids. In germline, CDR1 is MNHEY, CDR2 SMNVEV (reference sequence).

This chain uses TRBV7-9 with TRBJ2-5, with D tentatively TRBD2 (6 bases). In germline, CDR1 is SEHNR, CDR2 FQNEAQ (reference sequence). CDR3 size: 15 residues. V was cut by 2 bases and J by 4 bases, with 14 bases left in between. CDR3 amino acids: CASSLKAPGLETQYF. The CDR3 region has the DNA TGTGCCAGCAGCTTAAAGGCCCCGGGACTAGAGACCCAGTACTTC.

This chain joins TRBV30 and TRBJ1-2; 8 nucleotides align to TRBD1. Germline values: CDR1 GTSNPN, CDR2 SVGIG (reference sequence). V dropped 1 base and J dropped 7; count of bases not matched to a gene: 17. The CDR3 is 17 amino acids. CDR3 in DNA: TGTGCCTGGAGTGCCCTCCCCCTCATGGACAGGGTTCTTGGCTACACCTTC. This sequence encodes CAWSALPLMDRVLGYTF.

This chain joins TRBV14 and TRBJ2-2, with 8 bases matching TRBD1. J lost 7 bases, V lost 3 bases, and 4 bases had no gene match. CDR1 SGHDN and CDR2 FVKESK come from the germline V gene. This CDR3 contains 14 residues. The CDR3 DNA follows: TGTGCCAGCAGCCAGGACAGGGTCGGCGGGGAGCTGTTTTTT. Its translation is CASSQDRVGGELFF. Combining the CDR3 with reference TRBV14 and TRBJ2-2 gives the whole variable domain EAGVTQFPSHSVIEKGQTVTLRCDPISGHDNLYWYRRVMGKEIKFLLHFVKESKQDESGMPNNRFLAERTGGTYSTLKVQPAELEDSGVYFCASSQDRVGGELFFGEGSRLTVL.

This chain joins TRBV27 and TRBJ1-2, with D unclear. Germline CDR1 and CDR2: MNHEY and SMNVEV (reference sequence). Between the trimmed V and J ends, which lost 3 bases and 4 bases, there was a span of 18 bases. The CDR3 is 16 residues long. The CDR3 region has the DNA TGTGCCAGCAGTTTGAATTTCGGTAGCTCGGGCTATGGCTACACCTTC. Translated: CASSLNFGSSGYGYTF.

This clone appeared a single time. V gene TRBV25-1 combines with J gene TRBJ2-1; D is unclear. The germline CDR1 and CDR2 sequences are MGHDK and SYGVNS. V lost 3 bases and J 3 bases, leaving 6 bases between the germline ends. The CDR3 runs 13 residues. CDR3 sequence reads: CASSDWIYNEQFF. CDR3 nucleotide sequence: TGTGCCAGCAGTGACTGGATCTACAATGAGCAGTTCTTC.

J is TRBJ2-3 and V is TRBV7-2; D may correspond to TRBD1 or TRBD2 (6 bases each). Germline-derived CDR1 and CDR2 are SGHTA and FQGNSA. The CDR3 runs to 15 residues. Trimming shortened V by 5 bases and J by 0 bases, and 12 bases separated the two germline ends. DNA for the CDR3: TGTGCCAGCAGCCCGGGGGCAGGTAGCACAGATACGCAGTATTTT. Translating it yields CASSPGAGSTDTQYF. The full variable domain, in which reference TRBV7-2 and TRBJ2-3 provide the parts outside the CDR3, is GAGVSQSPSNKVTEKGKDVELRCDPISGHTALYWYRQSLGQGLEFLIYFQGNSAPDKSGLPSDRFSAERTGGSVSTLTIQRTQQEDSAVYLCASSPGAGSTDTQYFGPGTRLTVL.